This is a list of T cell receptor beta chains from one sample in a study of neoadjuvant nivolumab and ipilimumab in lung cancer. Method: immunoSEQ multiplex PCR; TCRdb's copy keeps in-frame clones and lacks some. The table lists around 7,700 clones, 79% of them singletons, with approximately 6.7% in the top ten. Source: adjacent normal lung tissue, taken after neoadjuvant nivolumab, alone or with ipilimumab, at or shortly before surgery. These receptors originate from an adult with non-small cell lung cancer. Each CDR3 is given with its conserved first and last residue. The D gene is left open where the match is weak.

j_call d_call v_call cdr3_aa cdr3_nt
TRBJ2-3 TRBD2 TRBV5-4 CASSSRLAGVTDTQYF TGTGCCAGCAGCTCGCGACTAGCGGGGGTCACAGATACGCAGTATTTT
TRBJ1-1 . TRBV4-1 CASSPQGIDEAFF TGCGCCAGCAGCCCACAGGGTATTGATGAAGCTTTCTTT
TRBJ1-5 . TRBV19 CATAQRPGVNQPQHF TGTGCCACTGCCCAGAGGCCAGGGGTCAATCAGCCCCAGCATTTT
TRBJ1-5 TRBD1 TRBV5-5 CASSNRDRGSNQPQHF TGTGCCAGCAGCAACAGGGACAGGGGTAGCAATCAGCCCCAGCATTTT
TRBJ1-5 TRBD1 TRBV2 CASTGGLGSNQPQHF TGTGCCAGCACAGGGGGCTTGGGGAGCAATCAGCCCCAGCATTTT
TRBJ1-1 TRBD1 TRBV2 CASSEAGQVNTEAFF TGTGCCAGCAGTGAGGCGGGACAGGTGAACACTGAAGCTTTCTTT
TRBJ1-1 . TRBV4-3 CASSQDLTGWTAEAFF TGCGCCAGCAGCCAAGATCTCACGGGGTGGACGGCTGAAGCTTTCTTT
TRBJ2-7 . TRBV7-2 CASSTVTASYEQYF TGTGCCAGCAGCACAGTGACAGCCTCCTACGAGCAGTACTTC
TRBJ1-1 TRBD1 TRBV5-1 CASSLPGQGTMNTEAFF TGCGCCAGCAGCTTGCCGGGACAGGGAACGATGAACACTGAAGCTTTCTTT
TRBJ1-5 TRBD1 TRBV7-2 CASSLDRGRNQPQHF TGTGCCAGCAGCTTAGACAGGGGGAGAAATCAGCCCCAGCATTTT
TRBJ2-1 . TRBV5-6 CASSLVGGLNNEQFF TGTGCCAGCAGCTTGGTTGGGGGCCTAAACAATGAGCAGTTCTTC
TRBJ1-2 . TRBV11-3 CASSYPGVGANYGYTF TGTGCCAGCAGCTACCCGGGGGTGGGAGCTAACTATGGCTACACCTTC
TRBJ1-5 . TRBV15 CATSIGGTDRNQPQHF TGTGCCACCAGCATCGGGGGGACCGATCGCAATCAGCCCCAGCATTTT
TRBJ1-2 TRBD1 TRBV5-1 CASSYLGQGEGYTF TGCGCCAGCAGTTATTTGGGACAGGGTGAAGGCTACACCTTC